This T cell receptor (beta chain) was identified in a study of OX40 agonist ivuxolimab in advanced cancers. Sequenced by immunoSEQ multiplex PCR; TCRdb stores in-frame clones only, minus some. The table has 60,000 to 85,000 clones, approximately 80% seen once. V lost 5 bases, J lost 2 bases, and 12 bases lay in between. CDR1 is SGHTA and CDR2 is FQGTGA in the germline V gene. CDR3 size: 15 residues. The source is an adult with an advanced solid tumor such as melanoma, head and neck, liver or kidney cancer. The sequencing used CD4+ or CD8+ T cells sorted from blood, collected in a trial of the OX40 agonist ivuxolimab. The chain carries TRBV7-3 and TRBJ2-2; D may match TRBD1 or TRBD2 (6 bases each). This CDR3 is CASSPQGTNTGELFF. CDR3 sequence (DNA): TGTGCCAGCAGCCCGCAGGGGACTAACACCGGGGAGCTGTTTTTT.